Presented here are 5 T cell receptor beta chains from one specimen sequenced in a study of T cell responses to AZD1222 COVID-19 vaccine. The assay was immunoSEQ multiplex PCR, and TCRdb's table has in-frame clones only and misses some. Of 75,000 to 100,000 clones detected, roughly 92% appear once; the ten largest clones hold approximately 11%. Material: peripheral blood, obtained on day 0 of AZD1222 vaccination. Receptors originate from an adult in good health.

This clone has more than one count but fewer than ten. Additional DNA sequences in this sample encode the identical CDR3. The chain's CDR3 is CASSRGGNQPQHF. In DNA form, the CDR3 reads TGTGCCAGCAGTCGGGGTGGGAATCAGCCCCAGCATTTT. J is TRBJ1-5 and V is TRBV12-3 or TRBV12-4; no reliable D call. The CDR3 is 13 residues long. V lost 5 bases and J 4 bases, leaving 9 bases between the germline ends.

The V call is TRBV9, the J call TRBJ1-2; possibly TRBD1 for D (6 bases). V was shortened by 7 bases and J by 2 bases, with 21 bases between the two germline ends. Germline-derived CDR1 and CDR2 are SGDLS and YYNGEE. This CDR3 is built from 16 residues. The CDR3 DNA follows: TGTGCCAGCGCGGACAGTTGGACCCCGGGCAACTATGGCTACACCTTC. It yields the protein CASADSWTPGNYGYTF.

V is TRBV29-1 and J is TRBJ1-3; D is unclear. V was trimmed by 3 bases and J by 5 bases, leaving 11 bases between them. The CDR3 has 13 residues. From germline, CDR1 is SQVTM and CDR2 ANQGSEA. In nucleotides, the CDR3 is TGCAGCGTTGAGTTCGGGTTGAGAAACACCATATATTTT. It yields the protein CSVEFGLRNTIYF.

The sample holds a few counts of this clone. The genes are TRBV6-4 and TRBJ2-2; D is perhaps TRBD2 (6 bases). From germline, CDR1 is MRHNA and CDR2 SNTAGT. The CDR3 consists of 14 residues. Trimming removed 0 bases at V and 4 bases at J, with 6 bases between. The CDR3 loop is CASSDSGGTGELFF. The CDR3 DNA sequence: TGTGCCAGCAGTGACTCGGGGGGCACCGGGGAGCTGTTTTTT.

This sequence joins TRBV30 and TRBJ2-7, with a weak D call TRBD2 (7 bases). Germline assignment: CDR1 GTSNPN and CDR2 SVGIG (reference sequence). V lost 6 bases, J lost 0 bases, and 33 bases lay in between. CDR3 size: 20 residues. The CDR3 DNA reads TGTGCCTGCAGGCCGCGGGGGCTGGTCCCGAAGGCGGATAGCTCCTACGAGCAGTACTTC. Protein product: CACRPRGLVPKADSSYEQYF.